This T cell receptor beta chain is from a study of T cell changes during pregnancy in multiple sclerosis. With V trimmed by 6 bases and J by 3 bases, 5 bases remained unmatched. The germline V gene has CDR1 MDHEN and CDR2 SYDVKM. The CDR3 runs 14 residues. Profiled with immunoSEQ multiplex PCR; TCRdb holds only in-frame clones, not every one. The sample contains 42,000 or so clones, about 90% of which appear only once. The sequencing here drew on CD4+ T cells from peripheral blood mononuclear cells, taken after pregnancy. The sequence came from a female donor with multiple sclerosis, enrolled in a pregnancy study. The genes are TRBV28 and TRBJ2-4; 7 nucleotides line up with TRBD1. CDR3 protein: CASSRSGGKNIQYF. For the CDR3, the DNA is TGTGCCAGCAGCCGTTCAGGGGGCAAAAACATTCAGTACTTC.